These 22 T cell receptor beta chains share one sample of origin, sequenced in a study of regulatory T cells in long-lasting Graves disease (dated by TCRdb to about 2021). The library was produced with multiplex PCR. Sequencing used an Illumina HiSeq 4000. TCR beta libraries were built with iRepertoire HTBI primers and Arm-PCR amplification of CDR3 regions. TCRdb applied fastp at Q25 and MiXCR to the public reads, then kept only in-frame beta chains. Each record represents a unique CDR3 protein, reported with the most common genes and DNA among its rows. The sample table records approximately 690,000 distinct CDR3 sequences; approximately 31% of these occur just once. Around 42% of the sample is held by the ten biggest clonotypes. Reading the label with the study, this specimen's time point is: persistent/refractory GD, antithyroid drugs over 5 years with positive TRAb. For both TCR sequencing and RNA sequencing, RNA was extracted from PBMCs in TRIzol.

The source material was peripheral blood mononuclear cells (PBMCs), sampled when the disease was refractory, from a patient treated with antithyroid drugs. The receptors derive from a female donor with Graves disease.

The rearrangement joins TRBV10-3 to TRBJ2-5; D call uncertain. The CDR3 has 16 amino acids. V lost 3 bases and J 1 base, leaving 15 bases between the germline ends. The germline V gene has CDR1 ENHRY and CDR2 SYGVKD. The CDR3 loop reads CAISDSAAAAQETQYF. CDR3 bases: TGTGCCATCAGTGATTCCGCTGCGGCCGCCCAAGAGACCCAGTACTTC.

This clonotype showed up just a few times. The chain couples TRBV7-2 to TRBJ1-2; the D gene is possibly TRBD1 (5 bases). Trimming took off 5 bases at V and 11 bases at J, with 18 bases between the two ends. The CDR3 runs 13 residues. CDR1 and CDR2 from the germline V gene are SGHTA and FQGNSA. The CDR3 DNA reads as TGTGCCAGCAGCCAGGGACCCCCCGCAAGTTACACCTTC. Its protein product is CASSQGPPASYTF.

In this sample, this clonotype turned up a few times. The chain employs TRBV10-3 and TRBJ1-6; no clear D. The CDR3 length is 14 residues. Looked up from germline, CDR1 is ENHRY and CDR2 is SYGVKD. V was trimmed by 3 bases and J by 7 bases, leaving 10 bases between them. This chain's CDR3 is CAISDDTANSPLHF. In DNA form, the CDR3 reads TGTGCCATCAGTGACGACACGGCCAATTCACCCCTCCACTTT.

This clonotype was found a few times. The J gene is TRBJ2-7, the V gene TRBV30; D may be TRBD1 (6 bases). CDR1 is GTSNPN and CDR2 is SVGIG in the germline V gene (reference sequence). CDR3 size: 14 residues. Trimming left V 0 bases short and J 0 bases short, with 9 bases between. This CDR3 is CAWSVGGSSYEQYF. Written as DNA, the CDR3 is TGTGCCTGGAGTGTAGGGGGAAGCTCCTACGAGCAGTACTTC.

There are many counts of this clonotype. The chain recombines TRBV6-2 or TRBV6-3 with TRBJ2-2; D uncertain. Looked up from germline, CDR1 is MNHEY and CDR2 is SVGEGT. The CDR3 totals 13 residues. V dropped 8 bases and J dropped 1 base, with 8 bases sitting between them. The CDR3: CASRTVNTGELFF. The CDR3 DNA reads TGTGCCAGCCGGACCGTGAACACCGGGGAGCTGTTTTTT.

This clonotype was picked up one time. The chain links TRBV7-6 to TRBJ1-5, with TRBD1 matching 8 bases. V shed 3 bases, J shed 5 bases, and the junction held 3 bases outside the gene matches. Per the germline V gene, CDR1 is SGHVS and CDR2 is FNYEAQ. The CDR3 runs 14 residues. CDR3 sequence reads: CASSLPGGDQPQHF. The CDR3 nucleotides read TGTGCCAGCAGCTTGCCAGGGGGCGATCAGCCCCAGCATTTT. Drawing the rest from reference TRBV7-6 and TRBJ1-5, the complete variable domain is GAGVSQSPRYKVTKRGQDVALRCDPISGHVSLYWYRQALGQGPEFLTYFNYEAQQDKSGLPNDRFSAERPEGSISTLTIQRTEQRDSAMYRCASSLPGGDQPQHFGDGTRLSIL.

The chain carries TRBV9 and TRBJ2-7; the D gene is possibly TRBD1 (6 bases). Germline CDR1 and CDR2: SGDLS and YYNGEE. Deletions cut 4 bases from V and 5 bases from J, with 19 bases between. The CDR3 has 15 amino acids. The CDR3 sequence: CASSSGTLRPDEQYF. As DNA, the CDR3 is TGTGCCAGCAGCTCCGGGACACTGCGACCAGACGAGCAGTACTTC.

In its sample, this clonotype was seen once. This sequence joins TRBV7-2 and TRBJ2-3, with TRBD2 matching over 10 bases. Unmatched junction bases numbered 0, after V lost 1 base and J lost 8 bases. CDR1 is SGHTA and CDR2 is FQGNSA in the germline V gene. CDR3 length equals 13 residues. Here the CDR3 DNA reads TGTGCCAGCAGCTTAGGACTAGCGGGTACGCAGTATTTT. Translated: CASSLGLAGTQYF.

The J gene is TRBJ1-1, the V gene TRBV30; no reliable D call. Germline V lookup: CDR1 GTSNPN, CDR2 SVGIG (reference sequence). The CDR3 totals 14 residues. Trimming removed 0 bases from V and 1 base from J, with 9 bases in between. Here the CDR3 reads CAWSVGRRNTEAFF. As DNA, the CDR3 is TGTGCCTGGAGTGTGGGGAGGCGGAACACTGAAGCTTTCTTT.

This clonotype has just a few counts. V usage is TRBV6-1 and J usage is TRBJ2-7; TRBD1 agrees at 7 bases. CDR1 and CDR2 from the germline V gene are MNHNS and SASEGT. The CDR3 is 16 residues long. Germline trimming cut 7 bases from V and 0 bases from J; bases unmatched to any gene: 12. The CDR3 protein is CASTTTGDRSSYEQYF. In nucleotides, the CDR3 is TGTGCCAGCACCACCACCGGGGACAGAAGCTCCTACGAGCAGTACTTC.

The chain has TRBV13 and TRBJ2-7; 8 bases align to TRBD1. V lost 5 bases to trimming and J lost 2 bases; unmatched junction nucleotides: 8. The CDR3 runs 15 residues. Germline V lookup: CDR1 PRHDT, CDR2 FYEKMQ (reference sequence). In nucleotides, the CDR3 is TGTGCCAGCAGCCCTCATGGGACAGGAACCTACGAGCAGTACTTC. Its translation: CASSPHGTGTYEQYF.

The V and J genes are TRBV19 and TRBJ1-2; 8 positions agree with TRBD1. Per germline, CDR1 LNHDA and CDR2 SQIVND (reference sequence). V trimming: 6 bases; J trimming: 8 bases; junction bases outside the gene matches: 8. The CDR3 consists of 13 residues. The CDR3 is CASSSPGGAGYTF. The CDR3 nucleotides read TGTGCCAGTAGCAGCCCAGGGGGCGCCGGCTACACCTTC.

This clonotype has only a few counts. This chain uses TRBV20-1 with TRBJ2-5; D may be TRBD1 (5 bases). This CDR3 region has 14 residues. Germline values: CDR1 DFQATT, CDR2 SNEGSKA (reference sequence). V lost 6 bases and J lost 5, with 19 bases in between. The CDR3 region is CSAWPIVRQETQYF. The CDR3 DNA reads TGCAGTGCCTGGCCCATCGTTAGACAGGAGACCCAGTACTTC.

This clonotype was counted between two and nine times. This chain connects TRBV28 to TRBJ1-1; D perhaps matches TRBD1 (6 bases). This CDR3 is 18 amino acids long. Trimming left V 7 bases short and J 1 base short, with 25 bases between. CDR1 is MDHEN, CDR2 SYDVKM, per germline. The CDR3 DNA sequence: TGTGCCAGCACTTCCGAGGTACCCCAAGGACAGAAGAACACTGAAGCTTTCTTT. It is translated as CASTSEVPQGQKNTEAFF.

V and J are TRBV29-1 and TRBJ1-3, with D hard to call. Germline CDR1 and CDR2: SQVTM and ANQGSEA. The CDR3 sequence is 13 residues long. V lost 6 bases and J 3 bases, leaving 12 bases between the germline ends. CDR3 nucleotide sequence: TGCAGCGTAGTACCTCAAGGTGGAAACACCATATATTTT. Translating it yields CSVVPQGGNTIYF. Based on the CDR3 plus reference TRBV29-1 and TRBJ1-3, the full variable domain is SAVISQKPSRDICQRGTSLTIQCQVDSQVTMMFWYRQQPGQSLTLIATANQGSEATYESGFVIDKFPISRPNLTFSTLTVSNMSPEDSSIYLCSVVPQGGNTIYFGEGSWLTVV.

In this sample, this clonotype turned up many times. The V call is TRBV2, the J call TRBJ2-5, with a possible D match to TRBD2 (5 bases). V was trimmed by 8 bases and J by 6 bases, leaving 19 bases between them. The CDR3 is 14 residues long. The germline V gene has CDR1 SNHLY and CDR2 FYNNEI. The DNA of the CDR3 is TGTGCCAGCCCTAGGGAGAGACCCAATCAGACCCAGTACTTC. It is translated as CASPRERPNQTQYF.

This chain links TRBV7-9 with TRBJ1-2; possible D gene TRBD1, 5 bases. Germline CDR1 is SEHNR and CDR2 is FQNEAQ (reference sequence). The CDR3 spans 15 residues. With 5 bases removed from V and 4 bases from J, the gap between germline ends came to 17 bases. CDR3 sequence reads: CASSDRQPNAYGYTF. The CDR3 bases are TGTGCCAGCAGCGACAGACAGCCAAACGCCTATGGCTACACCTTC.

This clonotype was seen only a few times. Here the CDR3 reads CASPPATREYF. In nucleotides, the CDR3 is TGTGCCTCCCCACCCGCTACAAGGGAGTACTTC. This chain connects TRBV24-1 to TRBJ2-5; D is undetermined. This CDR3 contains 11 residues. Trimming pared 12 bases from V and 12 bases from J, leaving 19 bases between. Per the germline V gene, CDR1 is KGHDR and CDR2 is SFDVKD.

This clonotype was detected only a few times. The chain uses TRBV11-2 and TRBJ1-1, with 7 nucleotides matching TRBD1. Looked up from germline, CDR1 is SGHAT and CDR2 is FQNNGV. With 2 bases clipped from V and 3 bases from J, the junction kept 3 bases outside the gene matches. There are 14 residues in the CDR3. CDR3 nucleotide sequence: TGTGCCAGCAGCTTAAGACAGGGCCACACTGAAGCTTTCTTT. Its translation is CASSLRQGHTEAFF.

The chain combines TRBV6-1 with TRBJ1-5; a weak D match, TRBD1 (6 bases). The V and J ends lost 5 bases and 2 bases respectively, with 13 bases between them. The CDR3 loop spans 15 amino acids. Germline loops: CDR1 MNHNS, CDR2 SASEGT. CDR3 coding DNA: TGTGCCAGCAGTCGGGACACACCGGGCAATCAGCCCCAGCATTTT. This sequence encodes CASSRDTPGNQPQHF.

The V gene is TRBV6-2 or TRBV6-3, the J gene TRBJ1-3; TRBD1 aligns across 11 bases. The CDR3 has 17 residues. Germline lookup yields CDR1 MNHEY and CDR2 SVGEGT. V gave up 8 bases and J gave up 2 bases; unmatched junction bases: 11. CDR3 DNA: TGTGCCAGCTCTCGTTCCGGACAGGGGGCAACTGGAAACACCATATATTTT. Its protein is CASSRSGQGATGNTIYF.

The rearrangement uses TRBV7-2 and TRBJ1-6, with D maybe TRBD1 (6 bases). The V gene's germline CDR1 is SGHTA and CDR2 FQGNSA. V shed 10 bases and J shed 3 bases, with 10 bases lying between them. CDR3 length equals 13 residues. The CDR3 DNA sequence: TGTGCCACCGGGACACGCTATAATTCACCCCTCCACTTT. Its translation: CATGTRYNSPLHF.